This T cell receptor (beta chain) was obtained from a study of shared clonotypes between healthy human individuals. The overall study: Participating donors consisted of two women and a few men aged 18 to 49. Per-donor plates numbered three CD4 naive, three CD4 memory, two CD8 naive and one CD8 memory.

CDR3 length: 8 residues. Germline assignment: CDR1 SQVTM and CDR2 ANQGSEA. V was clipped by 5 bases and J by 13 bases, with 8 bases between them. Only in-frame clones appear in the TCRdb table, and some are missing; sequencing was by immunoSEQ multiplex PCR. The sample includes roughly 2.1 million clones, just over 90% of them seen just once. In regard to this clone: The sample holds other DNA sequences that translate to the same CDR3.

Positively selected for CCR7, the CD45RO-negative cells used as naive CD8 cells excluded terminally differentiated effector memory CD45RA+ cells. Nashville, Tennessee was home to all donors, each a Caucasian adult. Sequences were obtained from naive CD8+ T cells from PBMCs. The chain carries TRBV29-1 and TRBJ1-1; D perhaps matches TRBD1 (5 bases). The TCR originated in a man younger than 35 in good health. Some clones in this sample may be carry-over from other donors' samples. CDR3 nucleotide sequence: TGCAGCGTTCCGGGGGGTTTCTTT. Amino acid sequence: CSVPGGFF.